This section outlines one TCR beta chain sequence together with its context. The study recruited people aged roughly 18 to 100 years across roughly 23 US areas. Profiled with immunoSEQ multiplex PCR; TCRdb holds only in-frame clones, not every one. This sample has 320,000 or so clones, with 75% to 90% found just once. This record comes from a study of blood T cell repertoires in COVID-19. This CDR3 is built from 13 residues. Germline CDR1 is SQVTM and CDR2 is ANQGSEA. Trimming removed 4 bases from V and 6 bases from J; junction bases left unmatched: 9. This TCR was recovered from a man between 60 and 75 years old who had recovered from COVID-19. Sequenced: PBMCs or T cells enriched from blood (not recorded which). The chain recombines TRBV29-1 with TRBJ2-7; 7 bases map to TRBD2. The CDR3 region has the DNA TGCAGCGTTGTTCTTAGCGGGCCCTCCGAGCAGTACTTC. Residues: CSVVLSGPSEQYF.